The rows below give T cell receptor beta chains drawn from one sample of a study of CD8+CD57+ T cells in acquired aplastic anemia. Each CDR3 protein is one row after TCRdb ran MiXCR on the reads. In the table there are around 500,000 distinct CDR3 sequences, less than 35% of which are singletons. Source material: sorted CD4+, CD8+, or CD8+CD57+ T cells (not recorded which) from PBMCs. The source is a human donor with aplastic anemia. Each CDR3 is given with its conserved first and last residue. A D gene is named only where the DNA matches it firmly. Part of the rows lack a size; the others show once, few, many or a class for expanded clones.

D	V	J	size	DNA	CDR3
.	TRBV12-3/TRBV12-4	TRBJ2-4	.	TGTGCCAGCAGCAGCGGGGACAGCCTAGCCAAAAACATTCAGTACTTC	CASSSGDSLAKNIQYF
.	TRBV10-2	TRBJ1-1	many	TGCGCCAGCCAAATGGGGTTCACTGAAGCTTTCTTT	CASQMGFTEAFF
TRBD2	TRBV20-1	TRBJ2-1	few	TGCAGTGCATCTAGCGGAAATGTCTACAATGAGCAGTTCTTC	CSASSGNVYNEQFF
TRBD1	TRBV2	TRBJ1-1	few	TGTGCCAGCAGTTACAACAGGGGAAAGAACACTGAAGCTTTCTTT	CASSYNRGKNTEAFF
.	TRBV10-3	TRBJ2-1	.	TGTGCCATCAGTGAAACCGCTCCCACCAGCTCCTACAATGAGCAGTTCTTC	CAISETAPTSSYNEQFF
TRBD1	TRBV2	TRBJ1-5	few	TGTGCCAGCAGTGGAGGGGGCCCATATAGCAATCAGCCCCAGCATTTT	CASSGGGPYSNQPQHF
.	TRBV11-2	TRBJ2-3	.	TGTGCCAGCAGCCCCGTTTTGGGTGGGGCCACAGATACGCAGTATTTT	CASSPVLGGATDTQYF
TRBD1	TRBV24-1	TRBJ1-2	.	TGTGCCACCAGTGACGGGACAGGGGAGGCCTATGGCTACACCTTC	CATSDGTGEAYGYTF
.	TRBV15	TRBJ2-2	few	TGTGCCACCAGCCCGGGACAGAACACCGGGGAGCTGTTTTTT	CATSPGQNTGELFF
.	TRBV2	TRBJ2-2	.	TGTGCCAGCGTGGAGAAAATCACCGGGGAGCTGTTTTTT	CASVEKITGELFF
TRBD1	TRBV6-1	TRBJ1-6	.	TGTGCCAGCAGTGTGGGGACAGCGAATTCACCCCTCCGCTTT	CASSVGTANSPLRF
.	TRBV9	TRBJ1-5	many	TGTGCCAGCCTCGAGGGGAATCAGCCCCAGCATTTT	CASLEGNQPQHF
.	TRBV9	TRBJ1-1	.	TGTGCCAGCAGCCAGGCCAGGGGCGCGAACACTGAAGCTTTCTTT	CASSQARGANTEAFF
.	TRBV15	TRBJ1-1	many	TGTGCCACCAGCAGCTTCGTGGGCACTGAAGCTTTCTTT	CATSSFVGTEAFF
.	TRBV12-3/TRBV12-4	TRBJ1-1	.	TGTGCCAGCAGTTCAGGACGGGGCATGAACACTGAAGCTTTCTTT	CASSSGRGMNTEAFF
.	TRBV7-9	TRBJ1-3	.	TGTGCCAGCAGCTTAGTCTTCTCGCGCAGGGGCTCTGGAAACACCATATATTTT	CASSLVFSRRGSGNTIYF
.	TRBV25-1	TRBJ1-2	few	TGTGCCAGCTCACAGATCGACAGCCCGACTAACTATGGCTACACCTTC	CASSQIDSPTNYGYTF
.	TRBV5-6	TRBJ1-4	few	TGTGCCAGCAGCTGGGGACATCCAACTAATGAAAAACTGTTTTTT	CASSWGHPTNEKLFF
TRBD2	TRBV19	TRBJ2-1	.	TGTGCCAGTAGTATGACTAGCGGGGGGGTCAATGAGCAGTTCTTC	CASSMTSGGVNEQFF
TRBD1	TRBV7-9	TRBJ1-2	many	TGTGCCAGCAGCCCTACAGGACAGGATAGTGGCTACACCTTC	CASSPTGQDSGYTF
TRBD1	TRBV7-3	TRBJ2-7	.	TGTGCCAGCAGCGAGGGGGCCGGGGCCTCCTACGAGCAGTACTTC	CASSEGAGASYEQYF
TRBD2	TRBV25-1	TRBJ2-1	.	TGTGCCAGCAGTGATCTAGCGGGAGGTGACACCGGGGAGAATGAGCAGTTCTTC	CASSDLAGGDTGENEQFF
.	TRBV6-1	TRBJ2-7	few	TGTGCCAGCAGGGAGGGACAGACTTCTGGGCAGTACTTC	CASREGQTSGQYF
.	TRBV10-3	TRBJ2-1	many	TGTGCCATCAGTGAGTCGCTGGATGTGTGGGACTCCTACAATGAGCAGTTCTTC	CAISESLDVWDSYNEQFF